The rows below give T cell receptor beta chains drawn from one sample of a study of tumor-infiltrating lymphocytes in primary liver carcinoma. TCRdb passed the multiplex PCR reads through MiXCR, listing each CDR3 protein once. There are about 130,000 distinct CDR3 sequences in the sample; 64% occur only once, and roughly 7.9% lies in the top ten. Specimen: liver tumor tissue from sampling region 3. These receptors were obtained from a woman aged 55-69 years with primary liver carcinoma and hepatitis B virus infection. CDR3s include the opening cysteine and the closing phenylalanine or tryptophan. D genes are given only for firm matches. Clone size is given for some rows only: seen once, a few or many times, or a class if the clone is expanded.

CDR3 protein | CDR3 DNA | J gene | clone size | D gene | V gene
CASSLIGLEETQYF | TGCGCCAGCAGCTTGATTGGGCTCGAAGAGACCCAGTACTTC | TRBJ2-5 | NA | NA | TRBV5-1
CASRLRGGTVNTEAFF | TGTGCCAGCCGACTTAGGGGGGGGACCGTGAACACTGAAGCTTTCTTT | TRBJ1-1 | few | NA | TRBV28
CASKTLGYYEQYF | TGTGCCAGCAAAACCCTGGGATACTACGAGCAGTACTTC | TRBJ2-7 | few | NA | TRBV28
CGSSYSPALSYEQYF | TGTGGCAGCAGTTACTCGCCGGCCCTCTCCTACGAGCAGTACTTC | TRBJ2-7 | NA | NA | TRBV6-5
CSSSPRQGSPLHF | TGCTCCAGCAGCCCCCGACAGGGTTCACCCCTCCACTTT | TRBJ1-6 | few | TRBD1 | TRBV5-1
CASSLNRGGTQYF | TGTGCCAGCAGCTTAAATAGGGGAGGGACCCAGTACTTC | TRBJ2-5 | NA | NA | TRBV11-2
CASSQVPGDEQYF | TGTGCCAGCAGCCAAGTTCCAGGCGACGAGCAGTACTTC | TRBJ2-7 | NA | NA | TRBV4-1
CASGEGRNQPQHF | TGTGCCAGCGGCGAGGGGCGCAATCAGCCCCAGCATTTT | TRBJ1-5 | NA | NA | TRBV2
CAIRVTAYNEQFF | TGTGCCATCAGGGTGACTGCATACAATGAGCAATTCTTC | TRBJ2-1 | NA | NA | TRBV6-2/TRBV6-3
CASSYSIEAGGTEAFF | TGTGCCAGCAGTTACTCGATCGAAGCCGGAGGCACTGAAGCCTTCTTT | TRBJ1-1 | NA | NA | TRBV6-5
CASSFRPDGVVSIQYF | TGTGCCAGCAGCTTCCGACCGGATGGCGTTGTGAGCATTCAGTACTTC | TRBJ2-4 | many | NA | TRBV5-4
CASSRPVGSNTGAFF | TGTGCCAGCAGCCGCCCCGTGGGGTCGAACACTGGAGCTTTCTTT | TRBJ1-1 | NA | NA | TRBV13
CASALQPSMNTEAFF | TGTGCTAGTGCTTTACAACCTAGCATGAACACTGAAGCTTTCTTT | TRBJ1-1 | NA | NA | TRBV12-5
CASSQGGTSRNSGANVLTF | TGTGCCAGCAGCCAGGGGGGTACTAGCAGGAACTCTGGGGCCAACGTCCTGACTTTC | TRBJ2-6 | NA | NA | TRBV5-4
CASSLGQYNVQFF | TGTGCCAGCAGCTTAGGTCAATACAATGTGCAGTTCTTC | TRBJ2-1 | NA | NA | TRBV11-2
CAWSPGTALFYGYTF | TGTGCCTGGAGCCCCGGGACAGCCTTATTCTATGGCTACACCTTC | TRBJ1-2 | NA | TRBD1 | TRBV30
CASTSLAGANVLTF | TGTGCCAGTACCTCGTTGGCTGGAGCCAACGTCCTGACTTTC | TRBJ2-6 | NA | NA | TRBV19
CASSLGRLAGNEQYF | TGTGCCAGCAGCTTAGGCAGGCTAGCGGGAAACGAGCAGTACTTC | TRBJ2-7 | NA | TRBD2 | TRBV11-3
CASSSARQCFNSPLHF | TGTGCCAGCAGTTCGGCCCGACAATGTTTTAATTCACCCCTCCACTTT | TRBJ1-6 | NA | NA | TRBV28
CASSRGISGDTEAFF | TGCGCCAGCAGCCGCGGAATCTCTGGGGACACTGAAGCTTTCTTT | TRBJ1-1 | many | NA | TRBV4-1
CASSESGAVRNDQFF | TGCGCCAGCAGTGAGTCCGGTGCAGTGCGCAATGACCAGTTCTTC | TRBJ2-1 | NA | NA | TRBV10-1
CASGLVGGRIDEQFF | TGTGCTAGTGGTTTGGTCGGGGGGAGGATCGATGAGCAGTTCTTC | TRBJ2-1 | many | TRBD2 | TRBV12-5
CASSTRLAGNYEQYF | TGTGCCAGCAGTACAAGACTAGCGGGTAACTACGAGCAGTACTTC | TRBJ2-7 | many | TRBD2 | TRBV28
CASSLGLAPGEQYF | TGCGCCAGCAGCTTGGGACTAGCACCGGGGGAGCAGTACTTC | TRBJ2-7 | few | TRBD2 | TRBV5-1
CASSYSQGTQYF | TGTGCCAGCAGCTATTCACAGGGTACCCAGTACTTC | TRBJ2-5 | NA | NA | TRBV7-6
CASSFQGLADEQYF | TGTGCCAGCAGTTTCCAGGGGTTGGCGGACGAGCAGTACTTC | TRBJ2-7 | many | NA | TRBV28
CSVEWAGVAGPVDTQYF | TGTAGCGTTGAATGGGCCGGTGTAGCGGGCCCGGTGGATACGCAGTATTTT | TRBJ2-3 | NA | TRBD2 | TRBV29-1
CASSSGGKKETQYF | TGTGCCAGCAGCTCAGGGGGGAAAAAAGAGACCCAGTACTTC | TRBJ2-5 | medium-sized | NA | TRBV11-2
CASSPSVRTYNEQFF | TGTGCCAGCTCACCTTCAGTGAGAACCTACAACGAGCAGTTCTTC | TRBJ2-1 | NA | NA | TRBV18
CASSLTQGDGTGELFF | TGCGCCAGCAGCTTGACACAGGGAGACGGCACCGGGGAGCTGTTTTTT | TRBJ2-2 | NA | NA | TRBV5-1
CAWSRQGVPDTQYF | TGTGCCTGGAGTCGGCAGGGTGTGCCAGATACGCAGTATTTT | TRBJ2-3 | many | NA | TRBV30
CASSIRVHETGNTIYF | TGTGCCAGCAGTATTAGGGTCCACGAAACTGGAAACACCATATACTTT | TRBJ1-3 | NA | NA | TRBV12-3/TRBV12-4
CSVEGGAQETQYF | TGCAGCGTTGAGGGTGGGGCCCAAGAGACCCAGTACTTC | TRBJ2-5 | many | NA | TRBV29-1
CTSSSQTDTQYF | TGTACCAGCAGCTCCCAGACTGATACGCAGTATTTT | TRBJ2-3 | NA | NA | TRBV4-2
CASSRLPIAGASYNEQFF | TGTGCCAGCAGCCGACTCCCGATAGCGGGAGCGAGCTACAATGAGCAGTTCTTC | TRBJ2-1 | few | TRBD2 | TRBV7-3
CVSSPGLARDNEQFF | TGTGTCAGCAGCCCCGGACTCGCCCGCGACAATGAGCAGTTCTTC | TRBJ2-1 | NA | NA | TRBV4-1
CASSLIPPGQEANTIYF | TGTGCCAGCAGCTTAATCCCCCCCGGACAGGAGGCAAACACCATATATTTT | TRBJ1-3 | NA | TRBD1 | TRBV11-2
CASDTGLAGSSSTDTQYF | TGTGCCAGCGACACGGGACTAGCGGGAAGCTCTAGCACAGATACGCAGTATTTT | TRBJ2-3 | many | TRBD2 | TRBV7-8
CASSLWGPTGELFF | TGTGCCAGCAGTTTATGGGGGCCCACCGGGGAGCTGTTTTTT | TRBJ2-2 | many | NA | TRBV12-3/TRBV12-4
CASSPLVGGPYGRNTLYF | TGTGCCAGCAGCCCTTTAGTGGGAGGCCCATACGGCAGGAATACGCTGTATTTT | TRBJ2-3 | NA | NA | TRBV7-8
CVSSSSDARNQPQHF | TGTGTCAGCAGCTCATCGGACGCACGCAATCAGCCCCAGCATTTT | TRBJ1-5 | few | NA | TRBV7-9
CASSSGQGLETQYF | TGTGCCAGCAGTAGCGGACAGGGTTTGGAGACCCAGTACTTC | TRBJ2-5 | NA | TRBD1 | TRBV28
CASSHHGEGGKEQCF | TGCGCCAGCAGCCACCATGGAGAAGGGGGGAAAGAGCAGTGTTTC | TRBJ2-7 | NA | NA | TRBV4-1
CDGSWRDNEQFF | TGTGACGGCAGCTGGAGGGATAATGAGCAGTTCTTC | TRBJ2-1 | NA | NA | TRBV7-8
CSVEDGGHGYTF | TGCAGCGTTGAGGACGGAGGCCATGGCTACACCTTC | TRBJ1-2 | NA | NA | TRBV29-1
CASRDRSLYTEAFF | TGTGCCAGCAGGGACAGGTCCCTCTACACTGAAGCTTTCTTT | TRBJ1-1 | many | TRBD1 | TRBV6-6
CASSLMGTSGRGTDTQYF | TGTGCCAGCAGCTTAATGGGGACTAGCGGGAGGGGCACAGATACGCAGTATTTT | TRBJ2-3 | many | TRBD2 | TRBV5-6
CASSLPGLAGDTQYF | TGCGCCAGCAGTCTCCCGGGACTAGCGGGAGATACGCAGTATTTT | TRBJ2-3 | NA | TRBD2 | TRBV6-6
CASSLTGGRTDAQYF | TGCGCCAGCAGCTTGACTGGCGGGAGGACAGATGCGCAGTATTTT | TRBJ2-3 | NA | TRBD2 | TRBV5-1
CANIRLSGPDTQYF | TGTGCTAACATCAGATTATCGGGGCCAGATACGCAGTATTTT | TRBJ2-3 | NA | NA | TRBV6-5
CASTTPAGQGASGHTF | TGTGCCAGCACAACCCCCGCGGGACAGGGGGCGAGTGGCCACACCTTC | TRBJ1-2 | many | TRBD1 | TRBV6-5